Here is one T cell receptor beta chain with its context. No cell sorting was done before RNA was extracted from the tissue. More than 3 cm separated this lung sample from the edge of the tumor. These data originate in a study of tumor and adjacent non-tumor tissue in lung cancer. A modified ARM-PCR protocol with three rounds of nested PCR amplified TCRbeta. TCRdb called the multiplex PCR reads again in MiXCR, with one record for every CDR3 protein. The sample gives tens of thousands of distinct CDR3 sequences, around 62% of which show up once; roughly 19% is in the top ten. The CDR3 extends over 16 amino acids. Germline V gene lookup returns CDR1 SGHVS and CDR2 FQNEAQ. Trimming shortened V by 5 bases and J by 4 bases, and 18 bases separated the two germline ends.

Source material: distant non-tumor lung tissue. The sequence derives from a woman in her thirties or forties with non-small cell lung cancer. The chain has TRBV7-8 and TRBJ1-3, with D maybe TRBD1 (5 bases). The CDR3 DNA is TGTGCCAGCAGCGGCCCCGGGACTTTCTCAGGAAACACCATATATTTT. This translates into CASSGPGTFSGNTIYF.